Included here is one T cell receptor beta chain sequence, with context. Co-extraction of both nucleic acids (RNA and DNA) used about 19-33 mg of unsorted bulk tissue. The patients lived with chronic HBV infection and had not yet received any treatment. Without exception, tumor samples held over 80% viable tumor cells. The data were obtained in a study of tumor-infiltrating lymphocytes in primary liver carcinoma. The CDR3 length is 15 residues. V gave up 6 bases and J gave up 3 bases, with 17 bases separating them. TCR beta cDNA was reverse-transcribed from 500 ng of total RNA. The reaction used a constant-region primer and ProtoScript II reverse transcriptase. Three nested multiplex PCR rounds of slightly modified ARM-PCR generated TCR beta libraries. The study ran its first two PCR rounds for approximately 11 cycles each, using TRBV1-TRBV30 forward primers and a C-beta reverse primer. TCRdb called the multiplex PCR reads again in MiXCR, with one record for every CDR3 protein. Of about 22,000 distinct CDR3 sequences listed, about 75% are singletons.

Material: liver tumor tissue from sampling region 1. Subset specified: tumor region T1, superior pole. This chain uses TRBV12-3 or TRBV12-4 with TRBJ2-5; possible D gene TRBD2, 6 bases. The source is a woman aged 30 to 39 with primary liver carcinoma and hepatitis B virus infection. CDR3 nucleotide sequence: TGTGCCAGCAGCACCAACCCCGGGAGTAAAGAGACCCAGTACTTC. Protein: CASSTNPGSKETQYF.